This T cell receptor beta chain came from a study of shared clonotypes between healthy human individuals. TCRdb's copy holds only in-frame clones and misses some; the assay was immunoSEQ multiplex PCR. The table has nearly 600,000 clones, nearly 97% seen once. Trimming took 5 bases from V and 6 from J, leaving 16 bases between them. Per the germline V gene, CDR1 is MGHRA and CDR2 is YSYEKL. CDR3 size: 15 residues. The naive CD8 subset, CD45RO-negative cells positively selected for CCR7, excluded terminally differentiated effector memory CD45RA+ cells. The sequence came from a woman in her thirties in good health. Material: naive CD8+ T cells sorted from blood. J is TRBJ1-4 and V is TRBV4-1; tentative D call: TRBD1 (6 bases). CDR3 in DNA: TGCGCCAGCAGCATATGGGCAGGGGAGGATGAAAAACTGTTTTTT. Translating gives CASSIWAGEDEKLFF.